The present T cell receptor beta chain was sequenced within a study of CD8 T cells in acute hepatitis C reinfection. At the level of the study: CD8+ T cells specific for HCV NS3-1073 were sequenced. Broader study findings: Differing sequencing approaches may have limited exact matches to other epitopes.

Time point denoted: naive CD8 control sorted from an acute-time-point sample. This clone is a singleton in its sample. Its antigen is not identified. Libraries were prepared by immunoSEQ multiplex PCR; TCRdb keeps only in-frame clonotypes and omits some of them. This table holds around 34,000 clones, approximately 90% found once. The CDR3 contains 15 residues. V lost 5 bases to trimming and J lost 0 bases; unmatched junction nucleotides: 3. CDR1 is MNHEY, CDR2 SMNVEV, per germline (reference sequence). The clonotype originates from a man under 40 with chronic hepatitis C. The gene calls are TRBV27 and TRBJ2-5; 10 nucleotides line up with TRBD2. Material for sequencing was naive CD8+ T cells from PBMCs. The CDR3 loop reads CASSGLAGDQETQYF. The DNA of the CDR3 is TGTGCCAGCAGTGGGCTAGCGGGGGACCAAGAGACCCAGTACTTC.